These 7 T cell receptor beta chains were all obtained from the same sample, sequenced in a study of technical replicates of blood from a handful of donors. Measured with immunoSEQ multiplex PCR; TCRdb has only the in-frame clones, and not every one. This table has 75,000 to 100,000 clones, about 95% appearing once. Material for sequencing was T cells isolated from PBMCs. All receptors derive from a human donor in good health.

This clone was picked up one time. The chain employs TRBV5-1 and TRBJ1-2; D possibly corresponds to TRBD1 (5 bases). V lost 4 bases to trimming and J lost 6 bases, with 16 bases between them. This CDR3 contains 14 residues. The germline V gene has CDR1 SGHRS and CDR2 YFSETQ. The CDR3 DNA sequence: TGCGCCAGCAGCCCCCCAATGGACACGCATGGCTACACCTTC. Protein sequence: CASSPPMDTHGYTF.

The genes are TRBV10-3 and TRBJ2-1; 10 nucleotides agree with TRBD2. CDR1 and CDR2 (germline): ENHRY, SYGVKD. The CDR3 extends over 14 amino acids. Germline trimming cut 6 bases from V and 5 bases from J; bases unmatched to any gene: 4. CDR3 loop: CAIRRLAGHNEQFF. CDR3 sequence (DNA): TGTGCCATCAGAAGACTAGCGGGCCACAATGAGCAGTTCTTC.

The sample holds one count of this clone. The V and J genes are TRBV27 and TRBJ2-1, with D tentatively TRBD1 (5 bases). Trimming removed 0 bases from V and 6 bases from J, with 6 bases in between. Germline assignment: CDR1 MNHEY and CDR2 SMNVEV (reference sequence). The CDR3 is 13 residues long. The CDR3, as DNA: TGTGCCAGCAGTTTATCTCAGGGCAATGAGCAGTTCTTC. Amino acid sequence: CASSLSQGNEQFF.

The V call is TRBV5-6, the J call TRBJ2-2; unclear D gene. Germline CDR1 is SGHDT and CDR2 is YYEEEE. The CDR3 loop spans 13 amino acids. The V end lost 3 bases, the J end lost 8 bases, and 11 bases lay between the germline ends. The CDR3 nucleotides are TGTGCCAGCAGCTCAAGAGATGCTGGGGAGCTGTTTTTT. It is translated as CASSSRDAGELFF. Variable domain in full (rest from reference TRBV5-6 and TRBJ2-2): DAGVTQSPTHLIKTRGQQVTLRCSPKSGHDTVSWYQQALGQGPQFIFQYYEEEERQRGNFPDRFSGHQFPNYSSELNVNALLLGDSALYLCASSSRDAGELFFGEGSRLTVL.

A single count supports this clone. The chain carries TRBV5-4 and TRBJ2-3; TRBD1 aligns across 10 bases. The CDR3 has 15 amino acids. V lost 7 bases, J lost 3 bases, and 8 bases stayed unmatched. Germline V gene data show CDR1 as SGHNT and CDR2 as YYREEE (reference sequence). Here the CDR3 DNA reads TGTGCCAGCCTAAGTAGGACAGGGGGGACAGATACGCAGTATTTT. Protein product: CASLSRTGGTDTQYF.

J is TRBJ2-1 and V is TRBV15; maybe TRBD2 (5 bases). The ends were cut back, 0 bases at V and 6 bases at J, with 12 bases in the middle. Germline CDR1 and CDR2: LNHNV and YYDKDF (reference sequence). CDR3 length: 15 amino acids. Here the CDR3 reads CATSRDRGISNEQFF. In nucleotides, the CDR3 is TGTGCCACCAGCAGAGACCGGGGAATTAGCAATGAGCAGTTCTTC.

The chain joins TRBV5-6 to TRBJ2-7, with 8 positions matching TRBD2. There are 17 residues in the CDR3. Germline V gene lookup returns CDR1 SGHDT and CDR2 YYEEEE. V lost 0 bases, J lost 0 bases, and 8 bases stayed unmatched. This chain's CDR3 is CASSLVWAGTSSYEQYF. CDR3 DNA sequence: TGTGCCAGCAGCTTGGTTTGGGCCGGGACTAGCTCCTACGAGCAGTACTTC.